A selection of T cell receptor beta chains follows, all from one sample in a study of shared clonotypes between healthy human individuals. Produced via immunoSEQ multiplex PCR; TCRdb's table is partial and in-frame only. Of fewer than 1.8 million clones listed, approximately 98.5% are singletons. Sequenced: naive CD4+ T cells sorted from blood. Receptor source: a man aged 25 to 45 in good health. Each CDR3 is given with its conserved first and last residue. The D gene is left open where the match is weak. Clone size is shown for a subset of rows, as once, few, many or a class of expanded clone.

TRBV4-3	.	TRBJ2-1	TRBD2	TGCGCCAGCAGCCCTGAACTAGCGGGAGGCTCCTACAATGAGCAGTTCTTC	CASSPELAGGSYNEQFF
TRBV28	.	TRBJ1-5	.	TGTGCCAGCAGTTTGGGGGATCCCCAGCCCCAGCATTTT	CASSLGDPQPQHF
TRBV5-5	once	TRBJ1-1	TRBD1	TGTGCCAGCAGCTTACAGGGGGAGGGTGAAGCTTTCTTT	CASSLQGEGEAFF
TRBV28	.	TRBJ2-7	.	TGTGCCAGCAGAGACCTACAGGGCTCCTACGAGCAGTACTTC	CASRDLQGSYEQYF
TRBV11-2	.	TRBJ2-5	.	TGTGCCAGCAGCCTCCAATTAGGGGTGGAGACCCAGTACTTC	CASSLQLGVETQYF
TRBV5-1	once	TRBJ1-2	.	TGCGCCAGCAGCTTGAGCGGATATGGCTACACCTTC	CASSLSGYGYTF
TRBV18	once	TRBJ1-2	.	TGTGCCAGCTCACCGATCGAGGTGAGGGACTATGGCTACACCTTC	CASSPIEVRDYGYTF
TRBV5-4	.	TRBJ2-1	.	TGTGCCAGCAGCACAAAGGGGGGGAGCTCCTACAATGAGCAGTTCTTC	CASSTKGGSSYNEQFF
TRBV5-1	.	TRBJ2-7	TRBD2	TGCGCCAGCAGCTTGCAAGCTAGCGGGGTCTCCTACGAGCAGTACTTC	CASSLQASGVSYEQYF
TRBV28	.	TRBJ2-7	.	TGTGCCAGCAGCGAAAAGTTCAACGAGCAGTACTTC	CASSEKFNEQYF
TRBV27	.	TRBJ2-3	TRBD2	TGTGCCAGCAGTTTTGGGCCTAGCGGGGTAACCACAGATACGCAGTATTTT	CASSFGPSGVTTDTQYF
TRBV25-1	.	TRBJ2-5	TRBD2	TGTGCCAGCAGTGAAGAGGGCGGGGGGACCCAGTACTTC	CASSEEGGGTQYF
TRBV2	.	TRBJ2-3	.	TGTGCCAGTGGGAGGGACAGGAGCACAGATACGCAGTATTTT	CASGRDRSTDTQYF
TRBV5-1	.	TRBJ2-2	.	TGCGCCAGCAGCTCCTCGGACTGGGGCGGGGAGCTGTTTTTT	CASSSSDWGGELFF
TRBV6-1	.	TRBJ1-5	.	TGTGCCAGCAGTGAGGGTGTATGGGGACAGCCCCAGCATTTT	CASSEGVWGQPQHF
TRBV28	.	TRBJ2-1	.	TGTGCCAGCAGACCCATGGGGACTTGGAATGAGCAGTTCTTC	CASRPMGTWNEQFF
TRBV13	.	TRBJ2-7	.	TGTGCCAGCAGCGCACCGGGACACCTCTACGAGCAGTACTTC	CASSAPGHLYEQYF
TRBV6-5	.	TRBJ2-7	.	TGTGCCAGCAGTTACCAGGCCTACGAGCAGTACTTC	CASSYQAYEQYF
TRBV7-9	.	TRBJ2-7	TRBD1	TGTGCCAGCTCGAGTTGGGGACAGGGGAGCTCCTACGAGCAGTACTTC	CASSSWGQGSSYEQYF
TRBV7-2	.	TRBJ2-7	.	TGTGCCAGCAGCTTACGAGCGAGGTACGAGCAGTACTTC	CASSLRARYEQYF
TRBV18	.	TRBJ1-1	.	TGTGCCAGCTCACCGCGGGCCCCGAACACTGAAGCTTTCTTT	CASSPRAPNTEAFF
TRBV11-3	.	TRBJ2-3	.	TGTGCCAGCAGCTTATCCCTTCCAGGGTCGGCAGATACGCAGTATTTT	CASSLSLPGSADTQYF
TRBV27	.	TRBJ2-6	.	TGTGCCAGCAGTTTCCTTGGACAGAGCGCTGGGGCCAACGTCCTGACTTTC	CASSFLGQSAGANVLTF
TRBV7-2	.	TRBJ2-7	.	TGTGCCAGCAGCCTCAGCGAGGCCTACGAGCAGTACTTC	CASSLSEAYEQYF
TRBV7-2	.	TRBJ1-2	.	TGTGCCAGCAGCTCCCTAATTAAAGGGGTTGGTGGCTACACCTTC	CASSSLIKGVGGYTF
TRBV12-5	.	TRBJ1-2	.	TGTGCTAGTGGTTTGGGGGGTCATGGCTACACCTTC	CASGLGGHGYTF
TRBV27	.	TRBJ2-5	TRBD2	TGTGCCAGCAGTCTAACTAGCGGGAGGGCCGGGGAGACCCAGTACTTC	CASSLTSGRAGETQYF
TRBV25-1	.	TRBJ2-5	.	TGTGCCAGCAGTGACGGGCTACCGGGGGAGACCCAGTACTTC	CASSDGLPGETQYF
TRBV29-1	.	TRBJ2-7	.	TGCAGCGTTGTTCCGGGACGCTCCTACGAGCAGTACTTC	CSVVPGRSYEQYF
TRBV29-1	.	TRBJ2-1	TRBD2	TGCAGCGTTGGCGGGAGGTTATCCTACAATGAGCAGTTCTTC	CSVGGRLSYNEQFF